This T cell receptor beta chain was identified during a study of blood T cell repertoires in COVID-19. CDR3 length: 13 residues. Trimming took 7 bases from V and 9 from J, leaving 17 bases between them. Germline loops: CDR1 SGHAT, CDR2 FQNNGV. TCRdb's copy holds only in-frame clones and misses some; the assay was immunoSEQ multiplex PCR. The sample comprises 130,000 to 150,000 clones, approximately 86% of which are singletons, and approximately 2.7% rests with the top ten. The sequencing input was peripheral blood. The origin of this receptor is a woman in her forties with active or convalescent COVID-19. This chain joins TRBV11-2 and TRBJ2-3; D perhaps matches TRBD1 (6 bases). CDR3 nucleotide sequence: TGTGCCAGCAACCCCGGGGTACAGGGAACGCAGTATTTT. Translated: CASNPGVQGTQYF.